These 17 T cell receptor beta chains share one sample of origin, sequenced in a study of beta chain features in type 1 diabetes. Broader study findings: People with Type 1 diabetes carried modestly yet significantly shorter TCRB CDR3s in all four CD4+ subsets.

For these TCRs, the target antigens are not known. Sequenced material consisted of expressed TCRB transcripts (all of the isolated RNA was reverse transcribed). Profiling relied on immunoSEQ multiplex PCR, and the TCRdb table lists in-frame clones only, not all of them. The repertoire consists of around 130,000 clones, with around 9% occurring once and the leading ten covering approximately 0.7%. Sequencing used central memory CD4+ T cells from blood. Receptor source: a man aged 25-40 years with type 1 diabetes.

CDR3 DNA: TGTGCCAGCAGCTATGATGGGGGGGAGACCCAGTACTTC. This codes for CASSYDGGETQYF. The rearrangement uses TRBV2 and TRBJ2-5, with D possibly being TRBD2 (6 bases). The CDR3 sequence is 13 residues long. The germline CDR1 and CDR2 sequences are SNHLY and FYNNEI. Trimming removed 6 bases at V and 5 bases at J, with 13 bases between.

The rearrangement links TRBV2 to TRBJ2-7; 9 bases align to TRBD1. Trimming at V came to 7 bases and at J to 2 bases, leaving 12 bases not matched to a gene. Germline CDR1 and CDR2: SNHLY and FYNNEI. CDR3 length equals 16 residues. The CDR3 reads CASIPITGTGPYEQYF. DNA for the CDR3: TGTGCCAGCATTCCGATAACCGGGACAGGGCCCTACGAGCAGTACTTC.

The V gene is TRBV10-3, the J gene TRBJ2-1, with TRBD2 identical over 7 bases. Trimming at V came to 10 bases and at J to 13 bases, leaving 13 bases not matched to a gene. CDR1 and CDR2 (germline): ENHRY, SYGVKD. CDR3 length: 12 amino acids. CDR3 coding DNA: TGTGCCACCGCGGCGGAGGGAGGGTCCCAGTTCTTC. This sequence encodes CATAAEGGSQFF.

This chain joins TRBV29-1 and TRBJ2-1; 10 bases fit TRBD2. The length of the CDR3 is 15 residues. With V trimmed by 6 bases and J by 7 bases, 12 bases remained unmatched. Germline V gene lookup returns CDR1 SQVTM and CDR2 ANQGSEA. The CDR3: CSVYLTSGVDNEQFF. In DNA, the CDR3 is TGCAGCGTCTACCTCACTAGCGGGGTCGATAATGAGCAGTTCTTC.

This clone was observed a few times. This chain connects TRBV6-5 to TRBJ1-5, with D unclear. V was clipped by 0 bases and J by 7 bases, with 7 bases between them. The CDR3 loop spans 13 amino acids. Looked up from germline, CDR1 is MNHEY and CDR2 is SVGAGI. CDR3 nucleotides: TGTGCCAGCAGTTACTCGGCTCTGCAGCCCCAGCATTTT. This encodes CASSYSALQPQHF.

This clone has a handful of counts. The chain couples TRBV28 to TRBJ1-1, with D maybe TRBD1 (5 bases). This CDR3 contains 13 residues. V was trimmed by 8 bases and J by 5 bases, leaving 15 bases between them. The germline CDR1 and CDR2 sequences are MDHEN and SYDVKM. The CDR3 bases are TGTGCCAGCCGCTGGGGGGGATGGACTGAAGCTTTCTTT. Translation gives CASRWGGWTEAFF.

The J gene is TRBJ2-5, the V gene TRBV7-2, with 8 bases lining up with TRBD2. Germline V gene sequence: CDR1 SGHTA, CDR2 FQGNSA. This CDR3 region has 15 residues. V gave up 3 bases and J gave up 2 bases; unmatched junction bases: 5. The CDR3 is CASSLASGPQETQYF. The CDR3, as DNA: TGTGCCAGCAGCTTGGCTAGCGGGCCGCAAGAGACCCAGTACTTC.

This clone appeared a few times. J is TRBJ2-1 and V is TRBV5-1; possible D gene TRBD2, 6 bases. CDR1 is SGHRS and CDR2 is YFSETQ in the germline V gene. The CDR3 runs to 14 residues. V lost 1 base and J 6 bases, leaving 11 bases between the germline ends. CDR3 amino acids: CASSLSGERNEQFF. As DNA, the CDR3 is TGCGCCAGCAGCTTGTCGGGGGAACGCAATGAGCAGTTCTTC.

This clone was counted between two and nine times. This chain uses TRBV15 with TRBJ1-1, with D possibly matching TRBD1 (6 bases). Germline loops: CDR1 LNHNV, CDR2 YYDKDF (reference sequence). The CDR3 extends over 14 amino acids. Trimming removed 6 bases at V and 1 base at J, with 12 bases between. The DNA of the CDR3 is TGTGCCACCAGACCGGACAGTTGGAACACTGAAGCTTTCTTT. Protein product: CATRPDSWNTEAFF.

This clone has just a few counts. V is TRBV5-1 and J is TRBJ2-5; 9 nucleotides line up with TRBD1. After removal of 0 bases from V and 5 bases from J, the junction contained 8 bases not matched to a gene. CDR1 is SGHRS and CDR2 is YFSETQ in the germline V gene. This CDR3 is built from 16 residues. The CDR3, as DNA: TGCGCCAGCAGCTTGGGCGGGACAGGGTCTAGTGAGACCCAGTACTTC. It is translated as CASSLGGTGSSETQYF.

The J gene is TRBJ1-2, the V gene TRBV28, with D unclear. The CDR3 has 15 amino acids. V lost 8 bases and J 4 bases, leaving 20 bases between the germline ends. Looked up from germline, CDR1 is MDHEN and CDR2 is SYDVKM. The CDR3 region has the DNA TGTGCCAGCGTTGGAGGTCAGGATCTGGGCTATGGCTACACCTTC. Protein product: CASVGGQDLGYGYTF.

This sequence joins TRBV29-1 and TRBJ2-1; a possible D gene is TRBD2 (6 bases). The V and J ends lost 8 bases and 5 bases respectively, with 16 bases between them. From germline, CDR1 is SQVTM and CDR2 ANQGSEA. This CDR3 has 13 residues. CDR3 nucleotides: TGCAGCATAGCGCTAGCGAATAACAATGAGCAGTTCTTC. Its translation is CSIALANNNEQFF.

This clone was seen only a few times. V gene TRBV4-2 combines with J gene TRBJ2-1; 11 bases are a match to TRBD2. V dropped 0 bases and J dropped 7; count of bases not matched to a gene: 8. The germline gives CDR1 LGHNA, CDR2 YNFKEQ. The CDR3 extends over 17 amino acids. As DNA, the CDR3 is TGTGCCAGCAGCCAAGAAATTGTAGCGGGGGGGCGGAATGAGCAGTTCTTC. It encodes CASSQEIVAGGRNEQFF.

The table lists this clone with many counts. The CDR3 sequence is CASTNTKNTEAFF. The CDR3 DNA sequence: TGTGCCAGCACCAACACTAAGAACACTGAAGCTTTCTTT. This chain joins TRBV6-5 and TRBJ1-1; D uncertain. Germline assignment: CDR1 MNHEY and CDR2 SVGAGI. This CDR3 is built from 13 residues. V shed 7 bases and J shed 1 base, with 10 bases lying between them.

This clone has more than one count but fewer than ten. V and J are TRBV7-8 and TRBJ1-4; 8 bases are a match to TRBD1. V lost 6 bases, J lost 8 bases, and 8 bases stayed unmatched. The CDR3 runs to 14 residues. Germline CDR1 and CDR2: SGHVS and FQNEAQ. CDR3 nucleotides: TGTGCCAGCAGTTTCGGACAGGGTCGAGAAAAACTGTTTTTT. This sequence encodes CASSFGQGREKLFF.

V gene TRBV11-3 combines with J gene TRBJ2-3; no firm D call. The CDR3 loop spans 15 amino acids. CDR1 SGHNT and CDR2 YENEEA come from the germline V gene. The V end lost 1 base, the J end lost 1 base, and 9 bases lay between the germline ends. The CDR3 protein is CASSLGPVGTDTQYF. CDR3 in DNA: TGTGCCAGCAGCTTAGGCCCGGTGGGCACAGATACGCAGTATTTT.

The rearrangement uses TRBV28 and TRBJ1-2; D may be TRBD1 (5 bases). The V gene lost 10 bases and the J gene lost 2 bases, with 11 bases spanning the gap. This CDR3 spans 12 amino acids. Germline V lookup: CDR1 MDHEN, CDR2 SYDVKM. CDR3 nucleotides: TGTGCCATCTCGGGACTGAACTATGGCTACACCTTC. Its protein is CAISGLNYGYTF.